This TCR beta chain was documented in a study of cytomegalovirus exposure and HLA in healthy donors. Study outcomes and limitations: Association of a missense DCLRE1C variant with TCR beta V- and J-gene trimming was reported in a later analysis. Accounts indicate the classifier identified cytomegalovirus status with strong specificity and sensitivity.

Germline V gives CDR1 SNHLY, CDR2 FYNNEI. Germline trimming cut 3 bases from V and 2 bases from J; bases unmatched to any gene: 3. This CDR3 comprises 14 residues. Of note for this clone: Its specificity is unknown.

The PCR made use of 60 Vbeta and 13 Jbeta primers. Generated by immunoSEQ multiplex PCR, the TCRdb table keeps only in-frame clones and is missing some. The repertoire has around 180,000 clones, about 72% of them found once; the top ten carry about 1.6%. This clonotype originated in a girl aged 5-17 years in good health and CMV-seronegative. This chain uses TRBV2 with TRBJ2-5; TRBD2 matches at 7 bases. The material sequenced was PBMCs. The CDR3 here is CASSEWGGQETQYF. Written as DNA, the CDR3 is TGTGCCAGCAGTGAGTGGGGAGGGCAAGAGACCCAGTACTTC.